A selection of T cell receptor beta chains follows, all from one sample in a study of T cells after yellow fever vaccination. MiXCR, applied by TCRdb to the 5' RACE reads, yields one record per CDR3 protein. Of about 320,000 distinct CDR3 sequences in the sample, 4% to 5.5% are singletons; the top ten hold approximately 19%. Material: PBMCs, obtained 15 days after the yellow fever booster vaccination. The receptors were gathered from a man aged 18 to 35 who received the YFV17D yellow fever vaccine. The CDR3 runs from the conserved cysteine through the conserved F or W. Size is stated for part of the rows, as once, few or many counts, or as a class when the clone is expanded.

CDR3aa | v_gene | abundance | j_gene
CASSQLRGDTQYF | TRBV4-3 | many | TRBJ2-3
CASRPPGTTYNEQFF | TRBV5-1 | many | TRBJ2-1
CASRNGGRVNNEKLFF | TRBV5-1 | NA | TRBJ1-4
CSASRPSGGQNTQYF | TRBV20-1 | few | TRBJ2-3
CASSQDLKGDTEAFF | TRBV4-3 | many | TRBJ1-1
CASSVQVANTEAFF | TRBV5-1 | many | TRBJ1-1
CASNRGYRLGYNYGYTF | TRBV6-1 | few | TRBJ1-2
CASGLWAGETQYF | TRBV12-5 | NA | TRBJ2-5
CASGAGYDEQFF | TRBV2 | many | TRBJ2-1
CASSLGREKAFF | TRBV5-1 | NA | TRBJ1-1
CASSLEGLGANVLTF | TRBV5-1 | NA | TRBJ2-6
CASSQGVGSGNQPQHF | TRBV3-1 | NA | TRBJ1-5
CASSYLPTGTGNNNSPLHF | TRBV18 | few | TRBJ1-6
CASSQHLGTGGADTQYF | TRBV3-2 | many | TRBJ2-3
CASSQTGLGNIQYF | TRBV6-2/TRBV6-3 | many | TRBJ2-4
CASSSRRAGSRETQYF | TRBV7-2 | many | TRBJ2-5